Following are 32 T cell receptor beta chains from one sample sequenced in a study of T cell repertoires in cytomegalovirus infection. MiXCR was run by TCRdb on the reads, yielding one entry per CDR3 protein. The data hold roughly 500,000 distinct CDR3 sequences, with 11% observed a single time. Material for sequencing was PBMCs. The receptors stem from a human donor in good health (CMV status not recorded). Some clones in this sample may be carry-over from other donors' samples.

Ten or more counts support this clonotype. This may be a read error, as it is one base from a much larger clone. The rearrangement uses TRBV11-3 and TRBJ2-1; 16 bases line up with TRBD2. CDR1 and CDR2 (germline): SGHNT, YENEEA. V lost 4 bases and J lost 9; bases outside the gene matches: 3. The CDR3 extends over 15 amino acids. CDR3 nucleotide sequence: TGTGCCAGCAGCTCCGGGACTAGCGGGAGGGGTGAGCAGTTCTTC. Protein sequence: CASSSGTSGRGEQFF.

The chain is built from TRBV28 and TRBJ1-2; 7 bases map to TRBD1. Trimming at V came to 10 bases and at J to 5 bases, leaving 7 bases not matched to a gene. CDR3 length equals 12 residues. Germline CDR1 reads MDHEN; CDR2 reads SYDVKM. The CDR3 sequence: CAITGDRYGYTF. The CDR3 DNA is TGTGCCATCACAGGGGATCGGTATGGCTACACCTTC.

This clonotype was recorded at least ten times. The chain links TRBV10-3 to TRBJ2-5; TRBD1 aligns across 8 bases. The CDR3 totals 14 residues. J lost 4 bases, V lost 3 bases, and 4 bases had no gene match. Looked up from germline, CDR1 is ENHRY and CDR2 is SYGVKD. CDR3 sequence (DNA): TGTGCCATCAGTGAAGGGACAGGCACAGAGACCCAGTACTTC. Its translation is CAISEGTGTETQYF.

This chain connects TRBV28 to TRBJ1-5, with 9 positions matching TRBD1. Trimming removed 7 bases from V and 2 bases from J; junction bases left unmatched: 6. There are 15 residues in the CDR3. The germline gives CDR1 MDHEN, CDR2 SYDVKM. The CDR3 nucleotides read TGTGCCAGCATTGACAGGGGGAGTCGCAATCAGCCCCAGCATTTT. Translation gives CASIDRGSRNQPQHF.

This clonotype was recorded many times. The chain has TRBV27 and TRBJ2-1, with TRBD2 identical over 10 bases. The CDR3 length is 15 residues. The V gene's germline CDR1 is MNHEY and CDR2 SMNVEV (reference sequence). V gave up 2 bases and J gave up 9 bases; unmatched junction bases: 7. CDR3 amino acids: CASSLEASGRGEQFF. DNA for the CDR3: TGTGCCAGCAGTTTAGAGGCTAGCGGGAGAGGTGAGCAGTTCTTC.

This clonotype has at least ten counts. The chain has TRBV12-5 and TRBJ1-1; 10 nucleotides agree with TRBD1. V lost 0 bases, J lost 3 bases, and 10 bases stayed unmatched. The CDR3 has 18 residues. CDR1 LGHNT and CDR2 FRNRAP come from the germline V gene. CDR3 DNA: TGTGCTAGTGGTTTGGTAAATCCCTCGGACAGGGGGGACACTGAAGCTTTCTTT. This encodes CASGLVNPSDRGDTEAFF. Complete variable domain (other parts from reference TRBV12-5 and TRBJ1-1): DARVTQTPRHKVTEMGQEVTMRCQPILGHNTVFWYRQTMMQGLELLAYFRNRAPLDDSGMPKDRFSAEMPDATLATLKIQPSEPRDSAVYFCASGLVNPSDRGDTEAFFGQGTRLTVV.

In this sample, this clonotype turned up many times. The J gene is TRBJ2-4, the V gene TRBV7-9; TRBD2 agrees at 7 bases. This CDR3 has 15 residues. Trimming took 6 bases from V and 1 from J; bases not matched to a gene: 6. Germline CDR1 and CDR2: SEHNR and FQNEAQ (reference sequence). CDR3 sequence: CASSQRGDAKNIQYF. The CDR3 DNA follows: TGTGCCAGCAGTCAGCGGGGTGATGCCAAAAACATTCAGTACTTC.

This rearrangement joins TRBV5-1 to TRBJ2-3, with D perhaps TRBD1 or TRBD2 (5 bases each). CDR1 and CDR2 (germline): SGHRS, YFSETQ. The CDR3 length is 15 residues. Trimming took off 1 base at V and 1 base at J, with 10 bases between the two ends. The CDR3 sequence is CASSLYGTGTDTQYF. CDR3 sequence (DNA): TGCGCCAGCAGCTTGTACGGGACCGGCACAGATACGCAGTATTTT.

This clonotype was recorded many times. This chain connects TRBV5-5 to TRBJ1-1; TRBD1 might be the D (6 bases). The CDR3 runs to 16 residues. Germline lookup yields CDR1 SGHKS and CDR2 YYEKEE (reference sequence). V lost 0 bases to trimming and J lost 7 bases, with 19 bases between them. The CDR3 protein is CASSLGPGQSTSEAFF. For the CDR3, the DNA is TGTGCCAGCAGCTTGGGACCCGGACAGAGCACAAGTGAAGCTTTCTTT.

This CDR3 reads CAWSRTSGRSRAEQFF. CDR3 coding DNA: TGTGCCTGGAGTCGGACTAGCGGGAGGAGTAGGGCTGAGCAGTTCTTC. V gene TRBV30 combines with J gene TRBJ2-1; TRBD2 matches at 14 bases. The trim removed 2 bases at V and 9 bases at J, leaving 9 bases unmatched. Per the germline V gene, CDR1 is GTSNPN and CDR2 is SVGIG (reference sequence). The CDR3 is 16 amino acids.

Ten or more counts support this clonotype. The chain joins TRBV12-3 or TRBV12-4 to TRBJ2-7, with D possibly being TRBD1 (6 bases). This CDR3 region has 14 residues. The V gene lost 8 bases and the J gene lost 5 bases, with 19 bases spanning the gap. CDR3 sequence reads: CASGTGTGTHEQYF. The DNA for the CDR3 is TGTGCCAGCGGAACGGGAACAGGGACCCACGAGCAGTACTTC.

This clonotype was recorded many times. The chain joins TRBV6-1 to TRBJ1-4; TRBD1 aligns across 7 bases. V was clipped by 8 bases and J by 5 bases; unmatched bases: 5. This CDR3 region has 13 residues. From germline, CDR1 is MNHNS and CDR2 SASEGT. In DNA, the CDR3 is TGTGCCAGCCCCGACAGGGCGAATGAAAAACTGTTTTTT. Translated: CASPDRANEKLFF.

This clonotype was seen more than once but under ten times. The gene calls are TRBV3-1 and TRBJ2-7; 12 bases fit TRBD2. The CDR3 loop spans 16 amino acids. V shed 2 bases and J 6 bases; nucleotides not matched to a gene: 8. Germline CDR1 LGHDT, CDR2 YNNKEL (reference sequence). CDR3 residues: CASSQPGLAGYGEQYF. The CDR3 region has the DNA TGTGCCAGCAGCCAACCAGGACTAGCGGGGTATGGCGAGCAGTACTTC.

This clonotype was observed at least ten times. The chain carries TRBV10-3 and TRBJ2-7, with D perhaps TRBD2 (5 bases). In germline, CDR1 is ENHRY, CDR2 SYGVKD. The CDR3 length is 13 residues. Trimming cost V 3 bases and J 1 base, with 7 bases left between them. CDR3: CAISDPGSYEQYF. The DNA for the CDR3 is TGTGCCATCAGTGATCCGGGATCCTACGAGCAGTACTTC.

The chain joins TRBV10-3 to TRBJ1-1; D gene unclear. The CDR3 length is 13 residues. The V and J ends lost 2 bases and 5 bases respectively, with 9 bases between them. CDR1 and CDR2 from the germline V gene are ENHRY and SYGVKD. In nucleotides, the CDR3 is TGTGCCATCAGTGAGCCCCAAGGAACTGAAGCTTTCTTT. Translated, it gives CAISEPQGTEAFF.

The J gene is TRBJ1-5, the V gene TRBV20-1; TRBD1 agrees at 9 bases. The J segment lost 7 bases and the V segment lost 5 bases, leaving 9 bases of the junction unmatched. This CDR3 is built from 14 residues. From germline, CDR1 is DFQATT and CDR2 SNEGSKA (reference sequence). CDR3 DNA sequence: TGCAGTGCTGATACGACAGGGGGTAGCCAGCCCCAGCATTTT. Residues: CSADTTGGSQPQHF.

This clonotype has more than one count but fewer than ten. This chain joins TRBV29-1 and TRBJ2-7; 14 bases align to TRBD2. V shed 7 bases, J shed 5 bases, and the junction held 16 bases outside the gene matches. Germline V gives CDR1 SQVTM, CDR2 ANQGSEA. The CDR3 is 17 amino acids. CDR3 nucleotide sequence: TGCAGCGCCGGGGGCAGCCCGGGACTAGCGGGAGCGGACGAGCAGTACTTC. It yields the protein CSAGGSPGLAGADEQYF.

A few counts support this clonotype. The chain couples TRBV28 to TRBJ2-1; TRBD2 matches 7 bases. This CDR3 is built from 17 residues. The V gene end was trimmed by 3 bases and the J gene end by 2 bases; junction bases not matched to a gene: 10. Germline V gene data show CDR1 as MDHEN and CDR2 as SYDVKM. The CDR3 sequence: CASSFPGSGLTYNEQFF. The DNA for the CDR3 is TGTGCCAGCAGTTTCCCAGGTAGCGGGTTGACCTACAATGAGCAGTTCTTC.

The V gene is TRBV20-1, the J gene TRBJ1-6; no definite D call. The germline V and J ends were trimmed by 1 base and 7 bases, with 17 bases remaining between them. Germline V gene sequence: CDR1 DFQATT, CDR2 SNEGSKA (reference sequence). The CDR3 contains 16 residues. CDR3 region: CSARVPPSGSNSPLHF. CDR3 coding DNA: TGCAGTGCTAGAGTCCCCCCGTCGGGCAGCAATTCACCCCTCCACTTT.

This clonotype appeared a few times. The chain employs TRBV27 and TRBJ2-1; 8 nucleotides match TRBD2. V lost 3 bases, J lost 8 bases, and 12 bases stayed unmatched. The CDR3 loop spans 16 amino acids. The V gene's germline CDR1 is MNHEY and CDR2 SMNVEV (reference sequence). The CDR3 DNA sequence: TGTGCCAGCAGTTTCCCCCCCGGGGGGGCCGGCGATGAGCAGTTCTTC. It codes for CASSFPPGGAGDEQFF.

There are many counts of this clonotype. The chain joins TRBV10-2 to TRBJ2-1; D is ambiguous. The germline V and J ends were trimmed by 0 bases and 7 bases, with 7 bases remaining between them. This CDR3 spans 13 amino acids. The germline gives CDR1 WSHSY, CDR2 SAAADI. The CDR3 DNA follows: TGCGCCAGCAGTGAGTCGGATGGGAATGAGCAGTTCTTC. This codes for CASSESDGNEQFF.

This clonotype was recorded at least ten times. The chain is built from TRBV27 and TRBJ1-1; maybe TRBD1 (5 bases). The V gene lost 3 bases and the J gene lost 11 bases, with 13 bases spanning the gap. CDR1 is MNHEY and CDR2 is SMNVEV in the germline V gene (reference sequence). The CDR3 is made up of 12 amino acids. The CDR3 nucleotides read TGTGCCAGCAGTTTCAGGGAGGGAGAGGCTTTCTTT. This sequence encodes CASSFREGEAFF.

This clonotype was counted ten times or more. This sequence joins TRBV10-3 and TRBJ1-2, with 10 bases matching TRBD1. V lost 7 bases and J lost 7; bases outside the gene matches: 9. This CDR3 has 14 residues. The germline V gene encodes CDR1 ENHRY and CDR2 SYGVKD. CDR3 sequence: CAINVGTGAFGYTF. The CDR3 DNA sequence: TGTGCCATCAATGTCGGGACAGGGGCTTTTGGCTACACCTTC.

This clonotype appeared many times. V is TRBV7-3 and J is TRBJ2-1; possibly TRBD2 for D (5 bases). The germline CDR1 and CDR2 sequences are SGHTA and FQGTGA. The CDR3 spans 19 residues. V was cut by 1 base and J by 0 bases, with 19 bases left in between. The CDR3 reads CASSLSLPPSPPSYNEQFF. CDR3 in DNA: TGTGCCAGCAGCTTAAGCCTCCCCCCTAGCCCACCCTCCTACAATGAGCAGTTCTTC.

This clonotype was seen ten or more times. J is TRBJ2-6 and V is TRBV29-1; TRBD2 might be the D (6 bases). V was shortened by 0 bases and J by 4 bases, with 13 bases between the two germline ends. Germline CDR1 SQVTM, CDR2 ANQGSEA. The CDR3 spans 16 residues. The CDR3 protein is CSVEDRDWAGANVLTF. The CDR3 region has the DNA TGCAGCGTTGAAGATCGGGACTGGGCCGGGGCCAACGTCCTGACTTTC.

Ten or more counts support this clonotype. The rearrangement uses TRBV19 and TRBJ1-1, with TRBD1 identical over 7 bases. Germline V CDR1 and CDR2: LNHDA, SQIVND (reference sequence). The V gene end was trimmed by 6 bases and the J gene end by 6 bases; junction bases not matched to a gene: 16. This CDR3 comprises 16 residues. CDR3 nucleotide sequence: TGTGCCAGTAGGCCACAGGGGTTAGTGAGTGTTTCTGAAGCTTTCTTT. Translation gives CASRPQGLVSVSEAFF.

This clonotype was counted ten times or more. The chain uses TRBV4-2 and TRBJ2-7, with a weak D call TRBD2 (6 bases). Germline V lookup: CDR1 LGHNA, CDR2 YNFKEQ. The CDR3 runs 17 residues. V was clipped by 0 bases and J by 0 bases, with 15 bases between them. The CDR3 is CASSQELNGGVSYEQYF. Here the CDR3 DNA reads TGTGCCAGCAGCCAAGAATTAAACGGGGGAGTCTCCTACGAGCAGTACTTC.

This clonotype was counted a few times. The rearrangement links TRBV6-1 to TRBJ1-2, with 8 bases identical to TRBD1. The CDR3 has 14 residues. V lost 7 bases and J lost 6; bases outside the gene matches: 10. Germline assignment: CDR1 MNHNS and CDR2 SASEGT. CDR3 sequence: CASITTGAAHGYTF. DNA of the CDR3: TGTGCCAGCATCACGACAGGGGCCGCTCATGGCTACACCTTC.

This clonotype was seen a single time. A clone one base away is much larger, so this may be a read error. This CDR3 is CSAGYRGYTDTQYF. DNA for the CDR3: TGCAGTGCTGGGTACAGGGGATACACAGATACGCAGTATTTT. V gene TRBV20-1 combines with J gene TRBJ2-3, with 7 nucleotides matching TRBD1. After removal of 5 bases from V and 2 bases from J, the junction contained 7 bases not matched to a gene. CDR1 is DFQATT, CDR2 SNEGSKA, per germline (reference sequence). This CDR3 comprises 14 residues.

This clonotype was found many times. This chain joins TRBV29-1 and TRBJ1-1; no clear D. V lost 5 bases to trimming and J lost 4 bases, with 8 bases between them. The CDR3 has 11 amino acids. Germline CDR1 reads SQVTM; CDR2 reads ANQGSEA. The CDR3 bases are TGCAGCGTTACAGTGATCACTGAAGCTTTCTTT. It codes for CSVTVITEAFF. The full variable domain, completed using reference TRBV29-1 and TRBJ1-1, is SAVISQKPSRDICQRGTSLTIQCQVDSQVTMMFWYRQQPGQSLTLIATANQGSEATYESGFVIDKFPISRPNLTFSTLTVSNMSPEDSSIYLCSVTVITEAFFGQGTRLTVV.

This clonotype was seen many times. V gene TRBV20-1 combines with J gene TRBJ1-1; D gene unclear. The length of the CDR3 is 13 residues. Germline V CDR1 and CDR2: DFQATT, SNEGSKA (reference sequence). V shed 5 bases and J shed 1 base, with 11 bases lying between them. The CDR3 sequence is CSALRGPNTEAFF. The CDR3 DNA reads as TGCAGTGCTTTACGAGGACCGAACACTGAAGCTTTCTTT.

J is TRBJ1-5 and V is TRBV28, with D unresolved. Germline CDR1 is MDHEN and CDR2 is SYDVKM. This CDR3 comprises 15 residues. Trimming shortened V by 3 bases and J by 0 bases, and 9 bases separated the two germline ends. The CDR3 DNA sequence: TGTGCCAGCAGTTTCCGACGGTATAGCAATCAGCCCCAGCATTTT. Translation: CASSFRRYSNQPQHF.